This T cell receptor (beta chain) was obtained from a study of T-cell memory formation after mild COVID-19. A 5'RACE reaction primed in the constant segment made cDNA libraries of TCR alpha and TCR beta, and these carried sample barcodes and UMIs. MiXCR, run by TCRdb on the 5' RACE reads, gives a single entry per CDR3 protein. The profile covers roughly 130,000 distinct CDR3 sequences, with approximately 16% appearing a single time and roughly 14% taken by the ten largest. Study-wide results and limits: Some responding clones appeared in pre-infection memory, suggesting cross-reactive memory joined.

V lost 2 bases to trimming and J lost 5 bases; unmatched junction nucleotides: 7. The CDR3 sequence is 17 residues long. CDR1 is SNHLY, CDR2 FYNNEI, per germline. This clonotype was counted between two and nine times. Antigen specificity is unknown. The source of this sequence is an adult woman who had mild COVID-19 (a few samples of this study predate the infection). Cell type and time point are not known. The sequencing sample was made of PBMCs or a T cell subset sorted from them (not recorded which). This chain joins TRBV2 and TRBJ1-4; 11 bases are shared with TRBD1. The CDR3 DNA follows: TGTGCCAGCAGTGAAAGGTCCGGACAGGGGGCAAATGAAAAACTGTTTTTT. This translates into CASSERSGQGANEKLFF.